These 8 T cell receptor beta chains share one sample of origin, sequenced in a study of T cell responses to AZD1222 COVID-19 vaccine. TCRdb's table, derived via immunoSEQ multiplex PCR, lists solely in-frame clones and lacks some. Of fewer than 250,000 clones listed, almost 95% are singletons. The material sequenced was peripheral blood, taken on day 0 of AZD1222 vaccination. The receptors stem from an adult in good health.

The genes are TRBV6-5 and TRBJ1-3, with D possibly matching TRBD1 (6 bases). Germline values: CDR1 MNHEY, CDR2 SVGAGI. V was pared by 6 bases and J by 11 bases, with 11 bases between. The CDR3 loop spans 11 amino acids. CDR3 amino acids: CASSGGPAIYF. The CDR3 DNA reads as TGTGCCAGCAGCGGGGGCCCCGCCATATATTTT.

The chain couples TRBV11-2 to TRBJ1-1; 8 bases map to TRBD1. CDR1 and CDR2 from the germline V gene are SGHAT and FQNNGV. This CDR3 contains 14 residues. J was trimmed by 4 bases and V by 4 bases; bases with no gene match: 5. The CDR3 loop is CASSSGQGFTEAFF. The CDR3 DNA reads TGTGCCAGCAGCTCCGGACAGGGCTTCACTGAAGCTTTCTTT.

This chain connects TRBV5-1 to TRBJ1-3, with 9 bases lining up with TRBD1. V lost 2 bases to trimming and J lost 4 bases; unmatched junction nucleotides: 7. Germline CDR1 reads SGHRS; CDR2 reads YFSETQ. This CDR3 has 16 residues. The CDR3: CASSFMGTGGGNTIYF. For the CDR3, the DNA is TGCGCCAGCAGCTTTATGGGAACAGGGGGCGGAAACACCATATATTTT. Filled out from reference TRBV5-1 and TRBJ1-3, the complete variable domain reads KAGVTQTPRYLIKTRGQQVTLSCSPISGHRSVSWYQQTPGQGLQFLFEYFSETQRNKGNFPGRFSGRQFSNSRSEMNVSTLELGDSALYLCASSFMGTGGGNTIYFGEGSWLTVV.

This clone appeared many times. The chain is built from TRBV7-7 and TRBJ2-3; 9 nucleotides match TRBD1. With 1 base clipped from V and 4 bases from J, the junction kept 9 bases outside the gene matches. The CDR3 extends over 17 amino acids. Germline values: CDR1 SSHAT, CDR2 FNYEAQ (reference sequence). The CDR3 here is CASSLDGDRVLSDTQYF. Here the CDR3 DNA reads TGTGCCAGCAGCTTAGATGGGGACAGGGTCCTCTCAGATACGCAGTATTTT.

The chain has TRBV11-2 and TRBJ1-1; D is possibly TRBD1 (6 bases). This CDR3 spans 16 amino acids. Germline V gene data show CDR1 as SGHAT and CDR2 as FQNNGV. V was cut by 5 bases and J by 6 bases, with 22 bases left in between. DNA of the CDR3: TGTGCCAGCAGCGCGAGACAGGCCCGGTATCGGTCTGAAGCTTTCTTT. It specifies CASSARQARYRSEAFF.

The CDR3 here is CASSLQGAGEQFF. The CDR3 nucleotides read TGTGCCAGCAGCCTACAGGGGGCAGGTGAGCAGTTCTTC. This chain uses TRBV7-3 with TRBJ2-1, with 9 positions matching TRBD1. Unmatched junction bases numbered 5, after V lost 5 bases and J lost 9 bases. Per germline, CDR1 SGHTA and CDR2 FQGTGA. The CDR3 contains 13 residues.

The J gene is TRBJ1-1, the V gene TRBV6-5, with a possible D match to TRBD1 (5 bases). In germline, CDR1 is MNHEY, CDR2 SVGAGI. V lost 6 bases to trimming and J lost 7 bases, with 12 bases between them. This CDR3 contains 12 residues. CDR3 nucleotides: TGTGCCAGCAGGCGGTTGGGGGTTGAAGCTTTCTTT. Translated, it gives CASRRLGVEAFF.

This chain connects TRBV18 to TRBJ2-2; D is ambiguous. This CDR3 is built from 12 residues. Trimming pared 6 bases from V and 4 bases from J, leaving 6 bases between. Germline CDR1 reads KGHSH; CDR2 reads LQKENI. CDR3 bases: TGTGCCAGCTCCCCTTCCACCGGGGAGCTGTTTTTT. It encodes CASSPSTGELFF.